The rows below give T cell receptor beta chains drawn from one sample of a study of blood T cell repertoires in COVID-19. Clones were sequenced by immunoSEQ multiplex PCR, and TCRdb holds only the in-frame ones, with some missing. The data contain roughly 100,000 clones, approximately 87% of them singletons. Sequencing was carried out using peripheral blood. The source of these receptors is a human donor in a cohort sampled during active or convalescent COVID-19. CDR3s include the opening cysteine and the closing phenylalanine or tryptophan. The order of the fields is V gene, J gene, CDR3 protein.

V: TRBV7-3
J: TRBJ1-2
CDR3: CASSLTRQGAGNYGYTF

V: TRBV7-2
J: TRBJ1-1
CDR3: CASSQRPSDSSSRTEAFF

V: TRBV7-3
J: TRBJ1-6
CDR3: CASSLTGQGASPLHF

V: TRBV3-1/TRBV3-2
J: TRBJ1-2
CDR3: CASSQDRGRGYGYTF

V: TRBV7-2
J: TRBJ2-1
CDR3: CASGGLAGAAFF

V: TRBV29-1
J: TRBJ1-2
CDR3: CSVDAARHGYTF

V: TRBV27
J: TRBJ2-5
CDR3: CASSARLEMGETQYF

V: TRBV4-1
J: TRBJ2-5
CDR3: CASSHNIRSQETQYF

V: TRBV24-1
J: TRBJ1-2
CDR3: CATSDPGRRGYTF

V: TRBV9
J: TRBJ2-3
CDR3: CASSEPRAGGTDTQYF

V: TRBV5-4
J: TRBJ1-4
CDR3: CASSPQGTNNEKLFF

V: TRBV25-1
J: TRBJ1-2
CDR3: CASSEYPSYGYTF

V: TRBV20-1
J: TRBJ2-1
CDR3: CSASVYNEQFF

V: TRBV11-3
J: TRBJ1-6
CDR3: CASSLEGTGGDGSPLHF

V: TRBV11-3
J: TRBJ1-2
CDR3: CASSFQINYGYTF

V: TRBV9
J: TRBJ1-1
CDR3: CASSVLPGLNTEAFF

V: TRBV29-1
J: TRBJ1-2
CDR3: CSVEDGEVGYTF

V: TRBV7-2
J: TRBJ2-1
CDR3: CASSPHSGGNNEQFF

V: TRBV20-1
J: TRBJ2-3
CDR3: CSASRAASGGKDTQYF

V: TRBV7-6
J: TRBJ1-5
CDR3: CASAQGGRGGDQPQHF

V: TRBV7-9
J: TRBJ1-1
CDR3: CASSPSGTGMAFF

V: TRBV11-3
J: TRBJ2-7
CDR3: CASSLRVGGVYEQYF

V: TRBV3-1/TRBV3-2
J: TRBJ2-7
CDR3: CASSQDRLGAPYEQYF

V: TRBV4-1
J: TRBJ2-4
CDR3: CASSQDPGTGRYIQYF

V: TRBV7-2
J: TRBJ1-3
CDR3: CASSPRGGSGNTIYF

V: TRBV19
J: TRBJ1-4
CDR3: CASRDRQGATNEKLFF

V: TRBV29-1
J: TRBJ1-4
CDR3: CSVGQGMEKLFF

V: TRBV19
J: TRBJ2-7
CDR3: CASSIGQVYEQYF

V: TRBV5-4
J: TRBJ2-7
CDR3: CASTKVGQGDEQYF

V: TRBV24-1
J: TRBJ2-1
CDR3: CATSGGGGLTYNEQFF

V: TRBV5-1
J: TRBJ1-1
CDR3: CASSLGQGDGTEAFF

V: TRBV4-1
J: TRBJ2-5
CDR3: CASSRGGLAVLGETQYF

V: TRBV6-5
J: TRBJ2-2
CDR3: CASSQYSGGTGELFF

V: TRBV11-3
J: TRBJ2-3
CDR3: CASSLSGSTDTQYF

V: TRBV28
J: TRBJ1-5
CDR3: CASSLQRGLGQPQHF

V: TRBV7-3
J: TRBJ2-7
CDR3: CASSLGTGADEQYF

V: TRBV3-1/TRBV3-2
J: TRBJ2-7
CDR3: CASSPLLRTRGSYEQYF

V: TRBV6-5
J: TRBJ2-7
CDR3: CASARGTALYEQYF

V: TRBV24-1
J: TRBJ1-4
CDR3: CATSEGQGEKLFF

V: TRBV3-1/TRBV3-2
J: TRBJ2-3
CDR3: CASSQLRTGGSDTQYF

V: TRBV6-2/TRBV6-3
J: TRBJ2-1
CDR3: CASSRFSGDYNEQFF

V: TRBV9
J: TRBJ1-4
CDR3: CASSVAWGGVEKLFF

V: TRBV24-1
J: TRBJ2-6
CDR3: CATSDRSGANVLTF

V: TRBV12-3/TRBV12-4
J: TRBJ1-1
CDR3: CASSFRGNTEAFF

V: TRBV19
J: TRBJ2-3
CDR3: CASTLTGADTQYF

V: TRBV5-6
J: TRBJ2-5
CDR3: CASSYKETQYF

V: TRBV6-1
J: TRBJ1-5
CDR3: CASSEERQGRGQPQHF

V: TRBV19
J: TRBJ1-2
CDR3: CAGRGGFGGYTF

V: TRBV29-1
J: TRBJ2-1
CDR3: CSVDRSGGPYNEQFF

V: TRBV19
J: TRBJ1-6
CDR3: CASSFQGGSPLHF

V: TRBV5-1
J: TRBJ1-4
CDR3: CASSLGDRTNEKLFF

V: TRBV4-1
J: TRBJ1-5
CDR3: CASSQGTGFYQPQHF

V: TRBV18
J: TRBJ2-1
CDR3: CASSHWTPRGTYINEQFF

V: TRBV7-2
J: TRBJ1-5
CDR3: CASSLTLRGGQPQHF

V: TRBV11-3
J: TRBJ1-2
CDR3: CAIPVQGPGANYGYTF

V: TRBV4-3
J: TRBJ2-7
CDR3: CASSQNREGEQYF

V: TRBV19
J: TRBJ1-5
CDR3: CASSIGLGNQPQHF

V: TRBV7-2
J: TRBJ2-1
CDR3: CASSLVRTGADEQFF